This TCR beta chain was recovered during a study of T cells in tumors and immune-related adverse events. The V segment lost 4 bases and the J segment 1 base; nucleotides outside the gene matches: 7. CDR1 and CDR2 from the germline V gene are MGHRA and YSYEKL. CDR3 length: 16 amino acids. The data were produced by immunoSEQ multiplex PCR, yet TCRdb's version contains in-frame clones alone and is incomplete. The repertoire holds around 8,300 clones, with about 93% as singletons. J is TRBJ2-3 and V is TRBV4-1; 8 bases fit TRBD2. This receptor was obtained from a female donor with metastatic renal cell carcinoma. The material sequenced was lymph node tissue, taken from a patient treated with anti-PD-1 therapy. The CDR3 reads CASSPGAGAGTDTQYF. The CDR3 DNA sequence: TGCGCCAGCAGCCCGGGAGCGGGGGCAGGCACAGATACGCAGTATTTT.